Below are 25 T cell receptor beta chains sequenced from a single sample in a study of blood T cells in healthy people across ages. PCR was performed a second time for roughly 6 to 12 cycles using a sample-barcoded 5' primer and a J-beta primer mix. TCRdb itself ran the 5' RACE reads through MiXCR, one entry per CDR3 protein. The sample lists 1.4 million or so distinct CDR3 sequences; under 55% were seen once. The sequencing input was blood. Every receptor here comes from a woman aged 18-29 years in good health.

This clonotype has a handful of counts. The V call is TRBV2, the J call TRBJ2-4; 8 bases match TRBD2. Losses at the gene ends were 10 bases for V and 6 bases for J; bases not matched to a gene: 8. Germline CDR1 is SNHLY and CDR2 is FYNNEI. This CDR3 comprises 13 residues. In DNA, the CDR3 is TGTGCCACGCGGAGGACTAGCTTAAACATTCAGTACTTC. This translates into CATRRTSLNIQYF.

V is TRBV3-1 and J is TRBJ2-1; TRBD2 agrees at 7 bases. Germline CDR1 and CDR2: LGHDT and YNNKEL (reference sequence). Trimming removed 7 bases from V and 6 bases from J; junction bases left unmatched: 12. The CDR3 sequence is 15 residues long. Written as DNA, the CDR3 is TGTGCCAGCACCGTGGGACTATATCAGTCCAATGAGCAGTTCTTC. Translating it yields CASTVGLYQSNEQFF.

This clonotype was detected a few times. Here the CDR3 reads CSAVLAGLGYTF. The CDR3 DNA follows: TGCAGTGCTGTCTTGGCCGGGCTTGGCTACACCTTC. The genes are TRBV20-1 and TRBJ1-2; D is uncertain. The V gene's germline CDR1 is DFQATT and CDR2 SNEGSKA (reference sequence). The CDR3 runs 12 residues. Trimming took 5 bases from V and 7 from J, leaving 14 bases between them.

This clonotype has just a few counts. This chain joins TRBV5-1 and TRBJ1-5; D not resolved. Germline CDR1 and CDR2: SGHRS and YFSETQ. The CDR3 contains 14 residues. Between the trimmed V and J ends, which lost 4 bases and 6 bases, there was a span of 14 bases. The CDR3: CASSPGTWGQPQHF. The CDR3 DNA reads as TGCGCCAGCAGCCCGGGTACGTGGGGTCAGCCCCAGCATTTT.

This clonotype appeared a few times. J is TRBJ2-3 and V is TRBV20-1; TRBD2 might be the D (6 bases). V was cut by 0 bases and J by 0 bases, with 10 bases left in between. Looked up from germline, CDR1 is DFQATT and CDR2 is SNEGSKA (reference sequence). There are 15 residues in the CDR3. The DNA of the CDR3 is TGCAGTGCTAGAGATCTCGGGGGTAGCACAGATACGCAGTATTTT. Translation: CSARDLGGSTDTQYF.

This clonotype was counted only a few times. The rearrangement joins TRBV9 to TRBJ1-5; no reliable D call. The V end lost 0 bases, the J end lost 0 bases, and 7 bases lay between the germline ends. Germline V gene lookup returns CDR1 SGDLS and CDR2 YYNGEE. The CDR3 has 15 residues. Here the CDR3 DNA reads TGTGCCAGCAGCGTAGGGAGGGATAGCAATCAGCCCCAGCATTTT. This gives the protein CASSVGRDSNQPQHF.

The V gene is TRBV3-1, the J gene TRBJ2-7, with 10 bases lining up with TRBD2. Germline CDR1 is LGHDT and CDR2 is YNNKEL (reference sequence). This CDR3 has 15 residues. V trimming: 0 bases; J trimming: 7 bases; junction bases outside the gene matches: 6. The CDR3 sequence is CASSQDLAGASEQYF. CDR3 in DNA: TGTGCCAGCAGCCAAGATCTAGCGGGAGCCTCTGAGCAGTACTTC.

This clonotype appeared a single time. V usage is TRBV9 and J usage is TRBJ1-4, with a weak D call TRBD1 (5 bases). This CDR3 has 14 amino acids. CDR1 is SGDLS, CDR2 YYNGEE, per germline. V lost 0 bases and J 6 bases, leaving 9 bases between the germline ends. CDR3 in amino acids: CASSVGGFDEKLFF. The CDR3, as DNA: TGTGCCAGCAGCGTAGGGGGCTTTGATGAAAAACTGTTTTTT.

CDR3: CSVDVGYF. Written as DNA, the CDR3 is TGCAGCGTTGATGTGGGGTACTTC. This chain uses TRBV29-1 with TRBJ2-5; D ambiguous. The V gene's germline CDR1 is SQVTM and CDR2 ANQGSEA. The CDR3 extends over 8 amino acids. The V end was cut by 3 bases, the J end by 13 bases, with 6 bases between.

The table lists this clonotype with a count of one. With a much larger clone just one base away, this may be a read error. The chain joins TRBV5-1 to TRBJ2-3; unclear D gene. The CDR3 runs 13 residues. Germline V lookup: CDR1 SGHRS, CDR2 YFSETQ. CDR3 region: CARSLIPYDTQYF. The CDR3 region has the DNA TGCGCCAGAAGCTTGATCCCGTACGATACGCAGTATTTT.

This clonotype was found a few times. The genes are TRBV29-1 and TRBJ2-1, with 7 nucleotides matching TRBD2. The end of the DNA is better explained by TRBJ2-7, so the J call may be wrong. The CDR3 runs 14 residues. CDR1 SQVTM and CDR2 ANQGSEA come from the germline V gene. This CDR3 is CSVEYLAVFNEQYF. CDR3 bases: TGCAGCGTTGAGTACCTAGCGGTTTTCAATGAGCAGTACTTC.

This chain links TRBV19 with TRBJ2-5, with a tentative D call TRBD1 (5 bases). The CDR3 is 14 amino acids. CDR1 and CDR2 from the germline V gene are LNHDA and SQIVND (reference sequence). V gave up 4 bases and J gave up 5 bases, with 14 bases separating them. The CDR3 sequence: CASSTQGKEETQYF. DNA of the CDR3: TGTGCCAGTAGTACCCAGGGTAAAGAGGAGACCCAGTACTTC.

The chain carries TRBV7-8 and TRBJ2-3; 9 nucleotides agree with TRBD2. The CDR3 has 18 amino acids. With 2 bases clipped from V and 4 bases from J, the junction kept 13 bases outside the gene matches. Germline-derived CDR1 and CDR2 are SGHVS and FQNEAQ. The CDR3 bases are TGTGCCAGCAGCTTAACGCTAGCGGGATCACATGGCGCAGATACGCAGTATTTT. This translates into CASSLTLAGSHGADTQYF.

This rearrangement joins TRBV14 to TRBJ2-7; D is unclear. This CDR3 contains 11 residues. Between the trimmed V and J ends, which lost 2 bases and 10 bases, there was a span of 9 bases. In germline, CDR1 is SGHDN, CDR2 FVKESK. For the CDR3, the DNA is TGTGCCAGCAGCCAATTTGCTAACCAGTACTTC. Translation: CASSQFANQYF.

J is TRBJ2-1 and V is TRBV19; D might be TRBD1 or TRBD2, each matching 7 bases. This CDR3 has 20 amino acids. The V gene's germline CDR1 is LNHDA and CDR2 SQIVND (reference sequence). The V and J ends lost 5 bases and 2 bases respectively, with 28 bases between them. The CDR3 DNA follows: TGTGCCAGTAGTCAAGTCACAGGGGTAGTGATAGCGGGTACCTACAATGAGCAGTTCTTC. This gives the protein CASSQVTGVVIAGTYNEQFF.

At least ten counts were recorded for this clonotype. The chain carries TRBV7-2 and TRBJ2-7; perhaps TRBD1 as D (6 bases). Per the germline V gene, CDR1 is SGHTA and CDR2 is FQGNSA. The ends were cut back, 5 bases at V and 0 bases at J, with 11 bases in the middle. The CDR3 contains 14 residues. CDR3 bases: TGTGCCAGCAGCCGGGGACACAGCTCCTACGAGCAGTACTTC. This sequence encodes CASSRGHSSYEQYF.

This clonotype was detected only a few times. This rearrangement joins TRBV7-9 to TRBJ1-1; D is possibly TRBD1 (5 bases). Trimming removed 8 bases from V and 0 bases from J, with 7 bases in between. Germline values: CDR1 SEHNR, CDR2 FQNEAQ (reference sequence). The CDR3 runs to 12 residues. The CDR3 DNA reads TGTGCCAGCGGGGCAATGAACACTGAAGCTTTCTTT. Translated, it gives CASGAMNTEAFF.

The V gene is TRBV11-2, the J gene TRBJ2-1; TRBD2 aligns across 10 bases. The CDR3 totals 15 residues. The germline CDR1 and CDR2 sequences are SGHAT and FQNNGV. V shed 5 bases, J shed 6 bases, and the junction held 7 bases outside the gene matches. This chain's CDR3 is CASSMTSGLRNEQFF. The CDR3 nucleotides are TGTGCCAGCAGCATGACTAGCGGGCTTCGCAATGAGCAGTTCTTC. Using reference TRBV11-2 and TRBJ2-1 for the parts outside the CDR3, the full variable domain is EAGVAQSPRYKIIEKRQSVAFWCNPISGHATLYWYQQILGQGPKLLIQFQNNGVVDDSQLPKDRFSAERLKGVDSTLKIQPAKLEDSAVYLCASSMTSGLRNEQFFGPGTRLTVL.

This clonotype has just a few counts. The V gene is TRBV15, the J gene TRBJ2-7; D may be TRBD2 (6 bases). CDR3 length: 17 residues. Between the trimmed V and J ends, which lost 0 bases and 0 bases, there was a span of 15 bases. Germline V gene sequence: CDR1 LNHNV, CDR2 YYDKDF (reference sequence). The CDR3: CATSRDRFGGSSYEQYF. As DNA, the CDR3 is TGTGCCACCAGCAGAGATCGGTTCGGAGGGTCCTCCTACGAGCAGTACTTC.

The chain combines TRBV5-1 with TRBJ2-5; 8 nucleotides agree with TRBD2. Germline values: CDR1 SGHRS, CDR2 YFSETQ. The length of the CDR3 is 15 residues. Trimming took 4 bases from V and 1 from J; bases not matched to a gene: 6. For the CDR3, the DNA is TGCGCCAGCAGCGGTCTAGCGGGCGTCCAAGAGACCCAGTACTTC. This sequence encodes CASSGLAGVQETQYF.

A remark on this clonotype: One end of the junction does not line up with germline, which may come from a read error. CDR3 in amino acids: CASSSSLAGGPRASYDEQFF. The CDR3 nucleotides are TGTGCCAGCAGTTCCTCGCTAGCGGGGGGGCCTCGTGCCTCCTACGATGAGCAGTTCTTC. The chain employs TRBV6-2 or TRBV6-3 and TRBJ2-1, with 12 bases aligning to TRBD2. The CDR3 sequence is 20 residues long. CDR1 is MNHEY and CDR2 is SVGEGT in the germline V gene.

This chain uses TRBV28 with TRBJ2-7; D is possibly TRBD1 (6 bases). This CDR3 is 15 amino acids long. V gave up 6 bases and J gave up 3 bases, with 18 bases separating them. CDR1 MDHEN and CDR2 SYDVKM come from the germline V gene. DNA of the CDR3: TGTGCCAGCAGCAACACAGGGCCTCCCTTCTACGAGCAGTACTTC. Translating it yields CASSNTGPPFYEQYF.

The chain recombines TRBV20-1 with TRBJ1-4; the D is unclear. This CDR3 region has 15 residues. Germline CDR1 is DFQATT and CDR2 is SNEGSKA (reference sequence). V lost 0 bases and J 0 bases, leaving 8 bases between the germline ends. The DNA of the CDR3 is TGCAGTGCTAGAGAGGGTAGTGCAACTAATGAAAAACTGTTTTTT. It is translated as CSAREGSATNEKLFF.

A few counts support this clonotype. The chain recombines TRBV5-1 with TRBJ1-1; D gene uncertain. The length of the CDR3 is 13 residues. Deletions cut 0 bases from V and 7 bases from J, with 10 bases between. Germline V CDR1 and CDR2: SGHRS, YFSETQ. CDR3 in amino acids: CASSLVGEIEAFF. The CDR3 nucleotides read TGCGCCAGCAGCTTGGTTGGTGAAATTGAAGCTTTCTTT.

V and J are TRBV3-1 and TRBJ1-1; D gene unclear. Germline values: CDR1 LGHDT, CDR2 YNNKEL (reference sequence). With 2 bases removed from V and 6 bases from J, the gap between germline ends came to 10 bases. This CDR3 has 13 amino acids. The CDR3 loop is CASSQPPTSEAFF. CDR3 DNA sequence: TGTGCCAGCAGCCAACCCCCGACTTCTGAAGCTTTCTTT. The variable domain in full, with the rest retrieved from reference TRBV3-1 and TRBJ1-1, is DTAVSQTPKYLVTQMGNDKSIKCEQNLGHDTMYWYKQDSKKFLKIMFSYNNKELIINETVPNRFSPKSPDKAHLNLHINSLELGDSAVYFCASSQPPTSEAFFGQGTRLTVV.